The 30 T cell receptor beta chains reported below all come from one sample, sequenced in a study of T-cell memory formation after mild COVID-19. TCRdb passed the 5' RACE reads through MiXCR, listing each CDR3 protein once. The data contain a few hundred thousand distinct CDR3 sequences, roughly 23% of them singletons. Sequencing input: PBMCs or a T cell subset sorted from them (not recorded which). Receptors were obtained from an adult woman who had mild COVID-19 (a few samples of this study predate the infection). Cell type and time point are not known.

V usage is TRBV6-6 and J usage is TRBJ2-7, with D possibly called TRBD1 or TRBD2 (5 bases each). Trimming cost V 10 bases and J 0 bases, with 19 bases left between them. This CDR3 is built from 15 residues. Germline CDR1 is MNHNY and CDR2 is SVGAGI (reference sequence). CDR3 region: CATAEGTLSSYEQYF. In DNA form, the CDR3 reads TGTGCCACCGCGGAAGGGACCCTGAGCTCCTACGAGCAGTACTTC.

The rearrangement joins TRBV11-3 to TRBJ2-4; the D is unclear. V gave up 5 bases and J gave up 9 bases, with 8 bases separating them. Looked up from germline, CDR1 is SGHNT and CDR2 is YENEEA. This CDR3 has 11 amino acids. This CDR3 is CASSRKGIQYF. CDR3 DNA sequence: TGTGCCAGCAGCAGAAAGGGCATTCAGTACTTC.

This clonotype was counted ten times or more. V and J are TRBV5-1 and TRBJ2-7, with 12 bases aligning to TRBD1. Trimming at V came to 0 bases and at J to 3 bases, leaving 7 bases not matched to a gene. There are 17 residues in the CDR3. Germline CDR1 is SGHRS and CDR2 is YFSETQ. CDR3 region: CASSLGGQGAPLYEQYF. The CDR3 DNA reads as TGCGCCAGCAGCTTGGGGGGACAGGGGGCCCCCCTCTACGAGCAGTACTTC.

This clonotype was seen a few times. The chain combines TRBV20-1 with TRBJ2-3; possible D gene TRBD2, 6 bases. Trimming took off 1 base at V and 1 base at J, with 18 bases between the two ends. This CDR3 comprises 17 residues. Germline V gene lookup returns CDR1 DFQATT and CDR2 SNEGSKA (reference sequence). The DNA of the CDR3 is TGCAGTGCTAGAGCCCCCGGCTGGGCGGGACGCACAGATACGCAGTATTTT. It translates to CSARAPGWAGRTDTQYF.

The table lists this clonotype with a few counts. V is TRBV6-2 or TRBV6-3 and J is TRBJ2-7, with TRBD1 identical over 9 bases. The CDR3 runs to 16 residues. CDR1 and CDR2 from the germline V gene are MNHEY and SVGEGT. Trimming cost V 2 bases and J 3 bases; bases outside gene matches: 8. CDR3 sequence (DNA): TGTGCCAGCAGTTACGGATGGGACAGGGATTACTACGAGCAGTACTTC. Its protein product is CASSYGWDRDYYEQYF.

This clonotype was picked up a small number of times. The V call is TRBV5-1, the J call TRBJ2-6; 9 nucleotides align to TRBD1. The ends lost 2 bases at V and 2 bases at J; junction bases unmatched: 5. CDR3 size: 17 residues. Germline CDR1 is SGHRS and CDR2 is YFSETQ. CDR3 DNA: TGCGCCAGCAGCTTAGGGACAGGGTCCCCTGGGGCCAACGTCCTGACTTTC. Protein: CASSLGTGSPGANVLTF. Full variable domain (remainder filled in from reference TRBV5-1 and TRBJ2-6): KAGVTQTPRYLIKTRGQQVTLSCSPISGHRSVSWYQQTPGQGLQFLFEYFSETQRNKGNFPGRFSGRQFSNSRSEMNVSTLELGDSALYLCASSLGTGSPGANVLTFGAGSRLTVL.

This clonotype occurred many times. This sequence joins TRBV27 and TRBJ2-7, with 7 positions matching TRBD1. V lost 8 bases, J lost 10 bases, and 8 bases stayed unmatched. Germline assignment: CDR1 MNHEY and CDR2 SMNVEV (reference sequence). This CDR3 is 11 amino acids long. The CDR3 bases are TGTGCCAGCGGAAGAGACAGGGAACAGTACTTC. As protein: CASGRDREQYF.

The V gene is TRBV7-3, the J gene TRBJ1-1; D ambiguous. V was cut by 2 bases and J by 2 bases, with 9 bases left in between. CDR1 and CDR2 (germline): SGHTA, FQGTGA. The CDR3 spans 14 residues. The CDR3 sequence is CASSLQARNTEAFF. The CDR3 nucleotides are TGTGCCAGCAGCTTACAGGCCCGCAACACTGAAGCTTTCTTT.

This clonotype was seen repeatedly, ten times or more. The chain carries TRBV7-2 and TRBJ2-1; 8 bases agree with TRBD1. There are 15 residues in the CDR3. The germline CDR1 and CDR2 sequences are SGHTA and FQGNSA. V gave up 3 bases and J gave up 0 bases; unmatched junction bases: 1. The CDR3 protein is CASSFDRGSYNEQFF. The CDR3 bases are TGTGCCAGCAGCTTCGACAGGGGCTCCTACAATGAGCAGTTCTTC.

This chain links TRBV7-2 with TRBJ2-3; possibly TRBD2 for D (6 bases). This CDR3 region has 13 residues. CDR1 and CDR2 (germline): SGHTA, FQGNSA. V was clipped by 4 bases and J by 7 bases, with 12 bases between them. CDR3 residues: CASSSSGLYTQYF. The DNA for the CDR3 is TGTGCCAGCAGCTCCAGCGGGCTGTATACGCAGTATTTT.

The chain has TRBV5-6 and TRBJ2-7, with TRBD2 matching 9 bases. With V trimmed by 4 bases and J by 6 bases, 8 bases remained unmatched. Germline V gives CDR1 SGHDT, CDR2 YYEEEE. This CDR3 contains 14 residues. The CDR3 DNA reads TGTGCCAGCAGCAACGGACTAGCGCTCACCGAGCAGTACTTC. Protein product: CASSNGLALTEQYF. The whole variable domain, remainder taken from reference TRBV5-6 and TRBJ2-7, is DAGVTQSPTHLIKTRGQQVTLRCSPKSGHDTVSWYQQALGQGPQFIFQYYEEEERQRGNFPDRFSGHQFPNYSSELNVNALLLGDSALYLCASSNGLALTEQYFGPGTRLTVT.

The chain combines TRBV5-1 with TRBJ2-3, with TRBD2 matching over 7 bases. Germline CDR1 reads SGHRS; CDR2 reads YFSETQ. V shed 6 bases and J 0 bases; nucleotides not matched to a gene: 7. This CDR3 region has 15 residues. CDR3 residues: CASTVGTISTDTQYF. CDR3 nucleotide sequence: TGCGCCAGCACGGTCGGGACTATCAGCACAGATACGCAGTATTTT. Full variable domain (missing parts from reference TRBV5-1 and TRBJ2-3): KAGVTQTPRYLIKTRGQQVTLSCSPISGHRSVSWYQQTPGQGLQFLFEYFSETQRNKGNFPGRFSGRQFSNSRSEMNVSTLELGDSALYLCASTVGTISTDTQYFGPGTRLTVL.

The V gene is TRBV19, the J gene TRBJ2-3; no firm D call. CDR3 length equals 12 residues. CDR1 LNHDA and CDR2 SQIVND come from the germline V gene (reference sequence). V was trimmed by 1 base and J by 9 bases, leaving 8 bases between them. This chain's CDR3 is CASSIGDETQYF. CDR3 DNA sequence: TGTGCCAGTAGTATAGGTGATGAAACGCAGTATTTT.

The chain recombines TRBV27 with TRBJ1-1; D ambiguous. V lost 4 bases and J lost 1, with 10 bases in between. The germline V gene has CDR1 MNHEY and CDR2 SMNVEV (reference sequence). The CDR3 is made up of 14 amino acids. CDR3 sequence reads: CASSSPLQNTEAFF. In nucleotides, the CDR3 is TGTGCCAGCAGTTCCCCCCTCCAGAACACTGAAGCTTTCTTT.

The rearrangement joins TRBV7-2 to TRBJ2-7; the match to TRBD2 covers 11 bases. V lost 6 bases and J lost 3; bases outside the gene matches: 7. The CDR3 runs 15 residues. Germline CDR1 reads SGHTA; CDR2 reads FQGNSA. As DNA, the CDR3 is TGTGCCAGCAGGGAGTGGCTAGCGGGAGGCTACGAGCAGTACTTC. It is translated as CASREWLAGGYEQYF.

This clonotype was picked up a small number of times. CDR3 in amino acids: CSASNRRTELHGYTF. For the CDR3, the DNA is TGCAGTGCTAGCAACAGACGGACGGAGTTGCATGGCTACACCTTC. The chain employs TRBV20-1 and TRBJ1-2; D is ambiguous. Trimming cost V 3 bases and J 6 bases, with 20 bases left between them. The germline V gene has CDR1 DFQATT and CDR2 SNEGSKA (reference sequence). This CDR3 spans 15 amino acids.

The rearrangement joins TRBV20-1 to TRBJ2-5, with 9 bases fitting TRBD2. This CDR3 contains 14 residues. The trim removed 6 bases at V and 5 bases at J, leaving 10 bases unmatched. CDR1 and CDR2 (germline): DFQATT, SNEGSKA (reference sequence). The CDR3 nucleotides are TGCAGTGCCGTCTGGCGGGAGGGCCGGGAGACCCAGTACTTC. Its translation: CSAVWREGRETQYF.

The V call is TRBV25-1, the J call TRBJ2-5; TRBD2 matches 7 bases. The CDR3 is 16 residues long. V shed 8 bases and J 5 bases; nucleotides not matched to a gene: 17. Looked up from germline, CDR1 is MGHDK and CDR2 is SYGVNS. The CDR3 nucleotides read TGTGCCAGCCTCAAGGGCGCGGGAGAGGATGGGGAGACCCAGTACTTC. Amino acids: CASLKGAGEDGETQYF.

This clonotype occurred many times. The J gene is TRBJ2-3, the V gene TRBV7-9; D is unresolved. This CDR3 spans 12 amino acids. Germline V lookup: CDR1 SEHNR, CDR2 FQNEAQ (reference sequence). Trimming took off 3 bases at V and 4 bases at J, with 5 bases between the two ends. CDR3: CASSLDADTQYF. The CDR3 DNA is TGTGCCAGCAGCTTGGATGCAGATACGCAGTATTTT.

This clonotype was seen only a few times. The chain is built from TRBV6-2 or TRBV6-3 and TRBJ1-6; D remains unclear. Germline V gene sequence: CDR1 MNHEY, CDR2 SVGEGT. V was cut by 5 bases and J by 7 bases, with 12 bases left in between. CDR3 length: 14 amino acids. CDR3 DNA: TGTGCCAGCAGTCGCGGGTCGGGAAATTCACCCCTCCACTTT. This sequence encodes CASSRGSGNSPLHF.

The CDR3 bases are TGCAGTGTCCGGGGGCGCCCGGAGAATTCAGATACGCAGTATTTT. This gives the protein CSVRGRPENSDTQYF. The V call is TRBV20-1, the J call TRBJ2-3; D is possibly TRBD1 or TRBD2 (6 bases each). The ends were cut back, 7 bases at V and 4 bases at J, with 21 bases in the middle. The CDR3 sequence is 15 residues long. The germline gives CDR1 DFQATT, CDR2 SNEGSKA (reference sequence).

This clonotype was recorded only once. This chain links TRBV3-1 with TRBJ1-1; tentative D call: TRBD1 (6 bases). Per germline, CDR1 LGHDT and CDR2 YNNKEL (reference sequence). Trimming removed 2 bases from V and 5 bases from J, with 12 bases in between. The CDR3 is 14 amino acids. The CDR3 spells CASSQFGGATEAFF. The CDR3 DNA is TGTGCCAGCAGCCAATTCGGGGGGGCGACTGAAGCTTTCTTT.

This chain links TRBV9 with TRBJ2-1, with a tentative D call TRBD2 (5 bases). V was clipped by 4 bases and J by 5 bases, with 13 bases between them. This CDR3 spans 14 amino acids. Germline assignment: CDR1 SGDLS and CDR2 YYNGEE. The CDR3 here is CASSKLADNNEQFF. In DNA, the CDR3 is TGTGCCAGCAGCAAGCTAGCAGACAACAATGAGCAGTTCTTC.

The chain couples TRBV7-2 to TRBJ1-1, with D possibly being TRBD1 (5 bases). Trimming left V 3 bases short and J 5 bases short, with 16 bases between. Germline-derived CDR1 and CDR2 are SGHTA and FQGNSA. The CDR3 runs to 15 residues. The CDR3 spells CASSFHRKGATEAFF. The CDR3 coding sequence is TGTGCCAGCAGCTTCCACAGGAAAGGGGCAACTGAAGCTTTCTTT.

The table lists this clonotype with many counts. V gene TRBV5-1 combines with J gene TRBJ2-1; a possible D gene is TRBD2 (6 bases). The CDR3 loop spans 12 amino acids. Germline V gene lookup returns CDR1 SGHRS and CDR2 YFSETQ. The V and J ends lost 6 bases and 10 bases respectively, with 14 bases between them. CDR3 sequence reads: CASKASAGEQFF. The DNA for the CDR3 is TGCGCCAGCAAAGCATCGGCGGGGGAGCAGTTCTTC.

This clonotype was counted between two and nine times. This sequence joins TRBV29-1 and TRBJ1-3, with 9 nucleotides matching TRBD1. Germline V gene sequence: CDR1 SQVTM, CDR2 ANQGSEA. V dropped 4 bases and J dropped 3; count of bases not matched to a gene: 4. The CDR3 has 14 residues. The CDR3 sequence is CSVGGQGIGNTIYF. In nucleotides, the CDR3 is TGCAGCGTTGGGGGACAGGGCATTGGAAACACCATATATTTT.

V and J are TRBV29-1 and TRBJ2-5; 8 positions agree with TRBD2. J gave up 4 bases and V 1 base, and 8 bases lay outside the gene matches. Germline loops: CDR1 SQVTM, CDR2 ANQGSEA. The CDR3 contains 15 residues. CDR3 loop: CSVEAYGTSGETQYF. DNA of the CDR3: TGCAGCGTTGAAGCGTACGGGACTAGTGGAGAGACCCAGTACTTC. The entire variable domain, with the rest obtained from reference TRBV29-1 and TRBJ2-5, is as follows: SAVISQKPSRDICQRGTSLTIQCQVDSQVTMMFWYRQQPGQSLTLIATANQGSEATYESGFVIDKFPISRPNLTFSTLTVSNMSPEDSSIYLCSVEAYGTSGETQYFGPGTRLLVL.

The chain combines TRBV5-1 with TRBJ1-1; D is perhaps TRBD1 (5 bases). This CDR3 has 14 amino acids. CDR1 SGHRS and CDR2 YFSETQ come from the germline V gene. V lost 3 bases and J 3 bases, leaving 12 bases between the germline ends. The CDR3 DNA follows: TGCGCCAGCAGCTCACAGGACGGGGACACTGAAGCTTTCTTT. Translated, it gives CASSSQDGDTEAFF.

The J gene is TRBJ2-3, the V gene TRBV4-3; 10 bases are shared with TRBD2. The V gene's germline CDR1 is LGHNA and CDR2 YSLEER. V was pared by 4 bases and J by 4 bases, with 5 bases of the junction left unmatched. The CDR3 is 15 residues long. The CDR3 spells CASSPLAGVADTQYF. The DNA for the CDR3 is TGCGCCAGCAGCCCGCTAGCGGGAGTAGCAGATACGCAGTATTTT.

The J gene is TRBJ2-1, the V gene TRBV11-2; 11 bases line up with TRBD1. CDR1 is SGHAT and CDR2 is FQNNGV in the germline V gene. This CDR3 has 15 amino acids. The V and J ends lost 3 bases and 8 bases, in that order; junction bases with no gene match: 6. Here the CDR3 reads CASSLDRGLVYEQFF. CDR3 coding DNA: TGTGCCAGCAGCTTGGACAGGGGGCTTGTGTATGAGCAGTTCTTC.